The T cell receptor (beta chain) under discussion was sequenced for a study of T cell changes during pregnancy in multiple sclerosis. Clones were read by immunoSEQ multiplex PCR, and TCRdb kept only the in-frame ones, dropping some. The sample gives about 75,000 clones, 75% to 95% of which show up once; 0.4% to 0.45% is in the top ten. Germline CDR1 is LGHNA and CDR2 is YSLEER. The CDR3 runs 17 residues. V was cut by 2 bases and J by 0 bases, with 14 bases left in between. This TCR came from a female donor with multiple sclerosis, enrolled in a pregnancy study. The sample in question was CD4+ T cells from peripheral blood mononuclear cells, obtained before pregnancy. This rearrangement joins TRBV4-3 to TRBJ1-3, with D perhaps TRBD1 (6 bases). This CDR3 reads CASSQQKQGSSGNTIYF. In DNA, the CDR3 is TGCGCCAGCAGCCAACAAAAACAGGGCAGCTCTGGAAACACCATATATTTT.